This T cell receptor beta chain stems from a study of blood T cell repertoires in COVID-19. Study at large: Spain, Italy and the United States supplied samples that represented acute and convalescent COVID-19. Nucleic acid was either cDNA or gDNA, and it came from T cells, B-cell-depleted T cells, or PBMCs.

How the authors handled the data: Reference gene primer amplification yielded estimated nucleated cell counts. The table came from immunoSEQ multiplex PCR; TCRdb's copy has only in-frame clones and leaves some out. From that table come the V and J calls and clone size; the DNA was used to work out D and trimming. Of 100,000 to 150,000 clones in the sample, roughly 80% were seen once. The CDR3 consists of 14 residues. Trimming cost V 3 bases and J 8 bases, with 16 bases left between them. Germline V gene sequence: CDR1 LGHDT, CDR2 YNNKEL (reference sequence). This clone was counted between two and nine times.

This rearrangement joins TRBV3-1 (or the pseudogene TRBV3-2) to TRBJ1-2; no definite D call. The clonotype comes from a man aged 60-69 years with acute or convalescent COVID-19. Sequenced: peripheral blood. The CDR3 DNA is TGTGCCAGCAGCCACCGGGCCCAACGGAGGGGCTACACCTTC. Its protein is CASSHRAQRRGYTF.